The 29 T cell receptor beta chains in this list originate from one sample, sequenced in a study of blood T cell repertoires in COVID-19. Only in-frame clones appear in the TCRdb table, and some are missing; sequencing was by immunoSEQ multiplex PCR. This sample yields more than 90,000 clones, of which roughly nine tenths are seen a single time; 7.7% belongs to the top ten. Sequencing was performed on peripheral blood. The receptors here all came from a human donor in a cohort sampled during active COVID-19.

The chain recombines TRBV18 with TRBJ2-3, with 8 nucleotides matching TRBD1. The CDR3 extends over 14 amino acids. The V gene's germline CDR1 is KGHSH and CDR2 LQKENI. The V segment lost 3 bases and the J segment 6 bases; nucleotides outside the gene matches: 5. CDR3 DNA: TGTGCCAGCTCACCCCCGCAGGGGGCGGATACGCAGTATTTT. Translating it yields CASSPPQGADTQYF. The full variable domain, completed using reference TRBV18 and TRBJ2-3, is NAGVMQNPRHLVRRRGQEARLRCSPMKGHSHVYWYRQLPEEGLKFMVYLQKENIIDESGMPKERFSAEFPKEGPSILRIQQVVRGDSAAYFCASSPPQGADTQYFGPGTRLTVL.

This chain uses TRBV5-5 with TRBJ2-2; 11 bases are shared with TRBD2. V gave up 4 bases and J gave up 4 bases; unmatched junction bases: 12. Per the germline V gene, CDR1 is SGHKS and CDR2 is YYEKEE (reference sequence). The CDR3 runs to 18 residues. CDR3 coding DNA: TGTGCCAGCAGCCCCGGAGTAGCGGGAGGGCGTAGCACCGGGGAGCTGTTTTTT. It encodes CASSPGVAGGRSTGELFF.

The chain has TRBV7-8 and TRBJ2-1; D might be TRBD2 (6 bases). This CDR3 has 13 amino acids. Germline assignment: CDR1 SGHVS and CDR2 FQNEAQ. The V and J ends lost 5 bases and 9 bases respectively, with 14 bases between them. Here the CDR3 DNA reads TGTGCCAGCAGCCCAACTAGCAAGGTTGAGCAGTTCTTC. It yields the protein CASSPTSKVEQFF.

The chain employs TRBV9 and TRBJ2-3; 8 nucleotides agree with TRBD2. The CDR3 sequence is 17 residues long. Per the germline V gene, CDR1 is SGDLS and CDR2 is YYNGEE. V lost 3 bases and J lost 4; bases outside the gene matches: 13. Written as DNA, the CDR3 is TGTGCCAGCAGCGCCGTGGAGGCAGCGGGGGCCCCAGATACGCAGTATTTT. This translates into CASSAVEAAGAPDTQYF.

This chain links TRBV28 with TRBJ1-2; the D is unclear. V gave up 4 bases and J gave up 8 bases, with 14 bases separating them. The germline CDR1 and CDR2 sequences are MDHEN and SYDVKM. CDR3 length: 13 amino acids. DNA for the CDR3: TGTGCCAGCAGTTACGGGAAGTTGGGCGGCTACACCTTC. This encodes CASSYGKLGGYTF.

This clone was found once. This chain joins TRBV6-1 and TRBJ1-4, with 8 bases matching TRBD1. V trimming: 0 bases; J trimming: 6 bases; junction bases outside the gene matches: 6. Germline V lookup: CDR1 MNHNS, CDR2 SASEGT. This CDR3 comprises 16 residues. This CDR3 is CASSEARGQGDEKLFF. The CDR3 DNA reads TGTGCCAGCAGTGAAGCGCGAGGACAGGGAGATGAAAAACTGTTTTTT.

The chain links TRBV7-6 to TRBJ2-2; 8 nucleotides line up with TRBD1. There are 17 residues in the CDR3. V was clipped by 3 bases and J by 6 bases; unmatched bases: 12. Germline loops: CDR1 SGHVS, CDR2 FNYEAQ. CDR3 DNA: TGTGCCAGCAGCTTGGCAGGGGGCTTTCGGGTTGCCGGGGAGCTGTTTTTT. Protein sequence: CASSLAGGFRVAGELFF.

The CDR3 reads CASSLRLAVNTGELFF. Here the CDR3 DNA reads TGTGCCAGCAGCCTGCGACTAGCGGTTAACACCGGGGAGCTGTTTTTT. The chain is built from TRBV9 and TRBJ2-2; 9 bases align to TRBD2. The V gene end was trimmed by 4 bases and the J gene end by 2 bases; junction bases not matched to a gene: 6. Per germline, CDR1 SGDLS and CDR2 YYNGEE. The CDR3 consists of 16 residues.

This sequence joins TRBV18 and TRBJ1-4, with TRBD1 identical over 10 bases. The CDR3 is made up of 15 amino acids. Losses at the gene ends were 2 bases for V and 8 bases for J; bases not matched to a gene: 5. From germline, CDR1 is KGHSH and CDR2 LQKENI. In DNA form, the CDR3 reads TGTGCCAGCTCACCAAGACAGGGGGCGACCGAAAAACTGTTTTTT. As protein: CASSPRQGATEKLFF.

The genes are TRBV9 and TRBJ2-2; D remains unclear. The V gene's germline CDR1 is SGDLS and CDR2 YYNGEE. This CDR3 region has 14 residues. Trimming shortened V by 0 bases and J by 4 bases, and 7 bases separated the two germline ends. DNA of the CDR3: TGTGCCAGCAGCGTAGAACACAGCACCGGGGAGCTGTTTTTT. Encoded protein: CASSVEHSTGELFF.

This clone is a singleton in its sample. The J gene is TRBJ1-2, the V gene TRBV4-2, with unresolved D. The length of the CDR3 is 12 residues. In germline, CDR1 is LGHNA, CDR2 YNFKEQ. V gave up 9 bases and J gave up 11 bases, with 19 bases separating them. CDR3 in amino acids: CASQETGRSYTF. For the CDR3, the DNA is TGTGCCAGTCAGGAAACGGGAAGAAGTTACACCTTC.

The V gene is TRBV7-6, the J gene TRBJ2-5; 13 positions match TRBD2. CDR3 size: 16 residues. Germline V CDR1 and CDR2: SGHVS, FNYEAQ. With V trimmed by 1 base and J by 4 bases, 3 bases remained unmatched. The CDR3 sequence: CASSLGTSGRGETQYF. Written as DNA, the CDR3 is TGTGCCAGCAGCTTAGGGACTAGCGGGAGAGGAGAGACCCAGTACTTC.

The chain combines TRBV11-2 with TRBJ2-6; 9 bases are shared with TRBD1. CDR3 size: 19 residues. Germline CDR1 SGHAT, CDR2 FQNNGV. Germline trimming cut 6 bases from V and 3 bases from J; bases unmatched to any gene: 15. The CDR3 coding sequence is TGTGCCAGCAGTCGTCAGACAGGGGGAGCTCCGGGTGGGGCCAACGTCCTGACTTTC. Protein: CASSRQTGGAPGGANVLTF.

The chain links TRBV13 to TRBJ2-7, with 7 bases fitting TRBD2. V shed 5 bases, J shed 0 bases, and the junction held 10 bases outside the gene matches. Looked up from germline, CDR1 is PRHDT and CDR2 is FYEKMQ (reference sequence). This CDR3 has 16 amino acids. The CDR3 sequence: CASSPPGGGRSYEQYF. For the CDR3, the DNA is TGTGCCAGCAGCCCTCCTGGCGGGGGACGCTCCTACGAGCAGTACTTC.

The V and J genes are TRBV6-5 and TRBJ1-2; 7 positions match TRBD1. This CDR3 comprises 14 residues. The trim removed 6 bases at V and 4 bases at J, leaving 8 bases unmatched. The V gene's germline CDR1 is MNHEY and CDR2 SVGAGI. DNA for the CDR3: TGTGCCAGCAGACCAGGGGGAGGAGGCTATGGCTACACCTTC. Its translation is CASRPGGGGYGYTF.

V gene TRBV9 combines with J gene TRBJ1-3; 7 nucleotides match TRBD1. This CDR3 comprises 17 residues. Trimming removed 3 bases from V and 0 bases from J; junction bases left unmatched: 9. The germline CDR1 and CDR2 sequences are SGDLS and YYNGEE. DNA of the CDR3: TGTGCCAGCAGCGCCCGGACAGGACCCGACTCTGGAAACACCATATATTTT. Protein sequence: CASSARTGPDSGNTIYF.

This clone was observed a single time. The genes are TRBV6-6 and TRBJ2-1; 7 bases match TRBD2. With V trimmed by 2 bases and J by 6 bases, 7 bases remained unmatched. The CDR3 is 15 amino acids. Germline CDR1 reads MNHNY; CDR2 reads SVGAGI (reference sequence). The CDR3 reads CASSYVAGAANEQFF. The CDR3 DNA is TGTGCCAGCAGTTACGTTGCGGGAGCAGCCAATGAGCAGTTCTTC.

The chain combines TRBV3-1 (or the pseudogene TRBV3-2) with TRBJ2-7, with 8 nucleotides matching TRBD2. Germline trimming cut 2 bases from V and 3 bases from J; bases unmatched to any gene: 6. Per the germline V gene, CDR1 is LGHDT and CDR2 is YNNKEL (reference sequence). The CDR3 sequence is 15 residues long. Written as DNA, the CDR3 is TGTGCCAGCAGCCAACTAGGACTAGCAGTCTACGAGCAGTACTTC. As protein: CASSQLGLAVYEQYF.

This clone was detected only a few times. The rearrangement uses TRBV18 and TRBJ2-7; 7 bases map to TRBD1. The length of the CDR3 is 14 residues. CDR1 is KGHSH and CDR2 is LQKENI in the germline V gene. The trim removed 3 bases at V and 3 bases at J, leaving 5 bases unmatched. The CDR3 nucleotides are TGTGCCAGCTCACCTGACAGGGTACTCTACGAGCAGTACTTC. The encoded protein is CASSPDRVLYEQYF.

The V and J genes are TRBV11-2 and TRBJ2-3; D remains unclear. The CDR3 extends over 15 amino acids. The germline gives CDR1 SGHAT, CDR2 FQNNGV. Deletions cut 1 base from V and 6 bases from J, with 14 bases between. The CDR3 sequence: CASSLVVGLGDTQYF. As DNA, the CDR3 is TGTGCCAGCAGCTTAGTGGTTGGGCTTGGGGATACGCAGTATTTT.

The rearrangement links TRBV12-3 or TRBV12-4 to TRBJ2-7; no clear D. The CDR3 is made up of 12 amino acids. V lost 2 bases to trimming and J lost 9 bases, with 11 bases between them. The CDR3 nucleotides are TGTGCCAGCAGTTTAATCGAGTCCGTGCAGTACTTC. This encodes CASSLIESVQYF.

The V call is TRBV5-4, the J call TRBJ1-6, with TRBD1 matching 7 bases. The J segment lost 7 bases and the V segment lost 4 bases, leaving 8 bases of the junction unmatched. Germline CDR1 is SGHNT and CDR2 is YYREEE (reference sequence). CDR3 length: 15 amino acids. CDR3 residues: CASSGPGQANSPLHF. CDR3 sequence (DNA): TGTGCCAGCAGCGGGCCAGGACAGGCGAATTCACCCCTCCACTTT.

The chain recombines TRBV19 with TRBJ2-6, with 8 positions matching TRBD1. There are 18 residues in the CDR3. V lost 6 bases, J lost 2 bases, and 12 bases stayed unmatched. Germline V CDR1 and CDR2: LNHDA, SQIVND (reference sequence). CDR3 nucleotide sequence: TGTGCCAGTAGCGATACCGGACAGGGAAGAGCTGGGGCCAACGTCCTGACTTTC. It encodes CASSDTGQGRAGANVLTF.

This chain joins TRBV10-3 and TRBJ2-1, with 8 bases matching TRBD2. The V gene's germline CDR1 is ENHRY and CDR2 SYGVKD. The CDR3 length is 17 residues. With 3 bases clipped from V and 0 bases from J, the junction kept 7 bases outside the gene matches. In DNA form, the CDR3 reads TGTGCCATCAGTGACCGTACTAGCGGAAGCTCCTACAATGAGCAGTTCTTC. Its translation is CAISDRTSGSSYNEQFF.

This clone was seen only a few times. The chain joins TRBV6-5 to TRBJ1-5, with TRBD1 identical over 7 bases. The CDR3 runs to 14 residues. Germline loops: CDR1 MNHEY, CDR2 SVGAGI. V shed 6 bases and J 3 bases; nucleotides not matched to a gene: 5. The CDR3 loop reads CASRRDSSNQPQHF. The CDR3 DNA reads as TGTGCCAGCAGACGGGACAGTTCCAATCAGCCCCAGCATTTT.

The V and J genes are TRBV6-5 and TRBJ1-2; 10 nucleotides agree with TRBD1. J gave up 8 bases and V 6 bases, and 6 bases lay outside the gene matches. CDR1 MNHEY and CDR2 SVGAGI come from the germline V gene. The CDR3 sequence is 13 residues long. The DNA of the CDR3 is TGTGCCAGCAGACGTGGGACAGGGGAGGGCTACACCTTC. Translation: CASRRGTGEGYTF.

The chain recombines TRBV29-1 with TRBJ1-5, with D possibly matching TRBD1 (5 bases). Between the trimmed V and J ends, which lost 6 bases and 2 bases, there was a span of 14 bases. The germline gives CDR1 SQVTM, CDR2 ANQGSEA. This CDR3 comprises 14 residues. CDR3: CSVVPAGGNQPQHF. CDR3 nucleotide sequence: TGCAGCGTCGTACCTGCGGGGGGCAATCAGCCCCAGCATTTT.

This chain uses TRBV7-2 with TRBJ2-1, with TRBD2 matching 10 bases. The CDR3 consists of 16 residues. In germline, CDR1 is SGHTA, CDR2 FQGNSA. V lost 4 bases and J lost 6; bases outside the gene matches: 9. The CDR3: CASSYDSGRSGNEQFF. In nucleotides, the CDR3 is TGTGCCAGCAGCTACGATAGCGGGAGGAGCGGCAATGAGCAGTTCTTC.

The chain couples TRBV3-1 (or the pseudogene TRBV3-2) to TRBJ2-3; D unresolved. Germline CDR1 reads LGHDT; CDR2 reads YNNKEL (reference sequence). The CDR3 spans 16 residues. Trimming stripped 4 bases from V and 0 bases from J, with 14 bases between. CDR3 region: CASSLAAYASTDTQYF. Written as DNA, the CDR3 is TGTGCCAGCAGCCTAGCCGCTTACGCGAGCACAGATACGCAGTATTTT.